The 19 T cell receptor beta chains listed next were all sequenced from one sample in a study of cytomegalovirus exposure and HLA in healthy donors. PCR involved 60 Vbeta and 13 Jbeta primers. TCRdb keeps only in-frame clones here, not all; method: immunoSEQ multiplex PCR. The data contain some 120,000 clones, around 85% of them singletons. Material for sequencing was PBMCs. The receptors here all came from a woman aged 25-40 years in good health and CMV-seropositive.

The chain combines TRBV28 with TRBJ1-1; D gene unclear. CDR1 and CDR2 from the germline V gene are MDHEN and SYDVKM. The CDR3 sequence is 13 residues long. V was clipped by 6 bases and J by 5 bases, with 13 bases between them. In DNA, the CDR3 is TGTGCCAGCAGATTGCCCCTCGGGACTGAAGCTTTCTTT. As protein: CASRLPLGTEAFF.

V usage is TRBV2 and J usage is TRBJ2-5; D ambiguous. The CDR3 length is 14 residues. CDR1 is SNHLY and CDR2 is FYNNEI in the germline V gene. V shed 3 bases and J shed 5 bases, with 13 bases lying between them. The CDR3 coding sequence is TGTGCCAGCAGTGATGTGGTAGCATCGGAGACCCAGTACTTC. Protein: CASSDVVASETQYF.

The chain combines TRBV10-3 with TRBJ1-4, with TRBD1 as a possible D gene (5 bases). Germline V gene sequence: CDR1 ENHRY, CDR2 SYGVKD. There are 14 residues in the CDR3. V was trimmed by 0 bases and J by 8 bases, leaving 10 bases between them. The CDR3 region is CAISESTAPEKLFF. The CDR3 DNA follows: TGTGCCATCAGTGAGTCGACAGCCCCGGAAAAACTGTTTTTT.

The chain links TRBV27 to TRBJ1-1; D gene uncertain. The germline V gene has CDR1 MNHEY and CDR2 SMNVEV (reference sequence). CDR3 length equals 14 residues. The V end lost 2 bases, the J end lost 1 base, and 8 bases lay between the germline ends. The CDR3: CASSLAHRNTEAFF. CDR3 in DNA: TGTGCCAGCAGTTTAGCCCACAGGAACACTGAAGCTTTCTTT.

This clone has only one observation. The rearrangement links TRBV19 to TRBJ1-6; 7 bases map to TRBD1. Germline V gives CDR1 LNHDA, CDR2 SQIVND (reference sequence). Trimming removed 6 bases from V and 7 bases from J; junction bases left unmatched: 21. This CDR3 spans 19 amino acids. CDR3 in amino acids: CASSPPPGRTGARNSPLHF. The CDR3 DNA is TGTGCCAGTAGCCCCCCCCCGGGAAGGACAGGCGCTAGGAATTCACCCCTCCACTTT.

The sample holds one count of this clone. The rearrangement links TRBV6-5 to TRBJ2-7; possibly TRBD1 for D (6 bases). The CDR3 is 15 amino acids. In germline, CDR1 is MNHEY, CDR2 SVGAGI. Trimming took 2 bases from V and 1 from J, leaving 12 bases between them. CDR3: CASSYTGQWSYEQYF. The CDR3 coding sequence is TGTGCCAGCAGTTACACCGGACAGTGGTCCTACGAGCAGTACTTC.

The chain uses TRBV29-1 and TRBJ1-4; D remains ambiguous. From germline, CDR1 is SQVTM and CDR2 ANQGSEA. The CDR3 is 13 amino acids. V was shortened by 6 bases and J by 4 bases, with 12 bases between the two germline ends. CDR3 sequence: CSVIPGVNEKLFF. DNA for the CDR3: TGCAGCGTCATCCCCGGGGTTAATGAAAAACTGTTTTTT.

The chain is built from TRBV5-6 and TRBJ2-1, with TRBD1 matching over 8 bases. J gave up 6 bases and V 6 bases, and 8 bases lay outside the gene matches. The CDR3 sequence is 14 residues long. CDR1 is SGHDT, CDR2 YYEEEE, per germline. CDR3 nucleotide sequence: TGTGCCAGCATCGGGCAGGGGGCCATCAATGAGCAGTTCTTC. Translation gives CASIGQGAINEQFF.

The chain couples TRBV28 to TRBJ1-1; D is unclear. Germline CDR1 is MDHEN and CDR2 is SYDVKM. V was pared by 7 bases and J by 2 bases, with 17 bases between. The CDR3 covers 15 residues. The CDR3 region has the DNA TGTGCCAGCACTAGGGTTGGAGGCGGCAACACTGAAGCTTTCTTT. As protein: CASTRVGGGNTEAFF.

This clone came up once. V gene TRBV28 combines with J gene TRBJ2-3; 9 bases map to TRBD2. CDR1 and CDR2 (germline): MDHEN, SYDVKM. The CDR3 has 15 residues. After removal of 3 bases from V and 8 bases from J, the junction contained 9 bases not matched to a gene. Here the CDR3 DNA reads TGTGCCAGCAGTTTGTGGTTAGCGGGGGTGGTTACGCAGTATTTT. It yields the protein CASSLWLAGVVTQYF.

The chain carries TRBV10-3 and TRBJ2-4; the D is unclear. CDR1 ENHRY and CDR2 SYGVKD come from the germline V gene. The germline V and J ends were trimmed by 2 bases and 7 bases, with 6 bases remaining between them. This CDR3 region has 12 residues. The CDR3 reads CAISEQANIQYF. In DNA form, the CDR3 reads TGTGCCATCAGTGAGCAAGCTAACATTCAGTACTTC.

This clone was recorded a few times. V and J are TRBV13 and TRBJ2-3; possibly TRBD2 for D (5 bases). The length of the CDR3 is 14 residues. V was trimmed by 1 base and J by 2 bases, leaving 7 bases between them. Germline V CDR1 and CDR2: PRHDT, FYEKMQ (reference sequence). The CDR3 sequence: CASSLAGVTDTQYF. DNA of the CDR3: TGTGCCAGCAGCTTAGCCGGGGTCACAGATACGCAGTATTTT.

The chain employs TRBV30 and TRBJ1-4; D might be TRBD1 (6 bases). Between the trimmed V and J ends, which lost 5 bases and 5 bases, there was a span of 15 bases. There are 14 residues in the CDR3. CDR1 is GTSNPN, CDR2 SVGIG, per germline (reference sequence). CDR3: CAWGLQGLNEKLFF. CDR3 sequence (DNA): TGTGCCTGGGGGCTACAGGGATTAAATGAAAAACTGTTTTTT. The complete variable domain, with remaining parts taken from reference TRBV30 and TRBJ1-4, reads SQTIHQWPATLVQPVGSPLSLECTVEGTSNPNLYWYRQAAGRGLQLLFYSVGIGQISSEVPQNLSASRPQDRQFILSSKKLLLSDSGFYLCAWGLQGLNEKLFFGSGTQLSVL.

The chain has TRBV9 and TRBJ2-7; D unresolved. Germline values: CDR1 SGDLS, CDR2 YYNGEE. The CDR3 covers 14 residues. V lost 4 bases and J 3 bases, leaving 14 bases between the germline ends. The CDR3 protein is CASSYTPDNYEQYF. The DNA of the CDR3 is TGTGCCAGCAGCTACACCCCCGACAACTACGAGCAGTACTTC.

The J gene is TRBJ1-1, the V gene TRBV19; 7 nucleotides line up with TRBD1. V shed 6 bases, J shed 1 base, and the junction held 5 bases outside the gene matches. Germline CDR1 reads LNHDA; CDR2 reads SQIVND (reference sequence). The CDR3 contains 14 residues. This CDR3 reads CASSEQGQNTEAFF. The CDR3 nucleotides are TGTGCCAGTAGCGAACAGGGGCAGAACACTGAAGCTTTCTTT.

This chain uses TRBV28 with TRBJ1-5, with TRBD1 identical over 8 bases. This CDR3 has 15 amino acids. The J segment lost 4 bases and the V segment lost 9 bases, leaving 11 bases of the junction unmatched. Per the germline V gene, CDR1 is MDHEN and CDR2 is SYDVKM. CDR3 loop: CASSKDREGNQPQHF. The CDR3 region has the DNA TGTGCCAGTAGTAAGGACAGGGAAGGGAATCAGCCCCAGCATTTT.

The rearrangement links TRBV5-1 to TRBJ2-1; D unclear. Germline CDR1 reads SGHRS; CDR2 reads YFSETQ. The CDR3 extends over 16 amino acids. V lost 3 bases and J 4 bases, leaving 17 bases between the germline ends. The CDR3 is CASSSGSAAPYNEQFF. In nucleotides, the CDR3 is TGCGCCAGCAGCTCCGGGTCCGCAGCACCGTACAATGAGCAGTTCTTC.

The genes are TRBV5-6 and TRBJ1-5; 10 nucleotides agree with TRBD1. This CDR3 is 14 amino acids long. The ends lost 3 bases at V and 6 bases at J; junction bases unmatched: 3. The germline V gene has CDR1 SGHDT and CDR2 YYEEEE. Here the CDR3 DNA reads TGTGCCAGCAGCTCGGGACAGGGGCGTCAGCCCCAGCATTTT. It codes for CASSSGQGRQPQHF.

This chain joins TRBV6-1 and TRBJ2-2; 7 bases align to TRBD2. There are 16 residues in the CDR3. CDR1 is MNHNS, CDR2 SASEGT, per germline. The junction had 7 bases not matched to a gene; V was cut back by 3 bases and J by 3 bases. The CDR3 sequence is CASSDLGGVDTGELFF. CDR3 nucleotide sequence: TGTGCCAGCAGTGATTTGGGGGGGGTAGACACCGGGGAGCTGTTTTTT.